This T cell receptor beta chain appears in the sequencing data of a study of blood T cell repertoires in COVID-19. This table comes from immunoSEQ multiplex PCR, and its TCRdb copy is limited to in-frame clones, with some not included. The data show 250,000 to 350,000 clones, 70% to 90% seen once. CDR3 length equals 15 residues. In germline, CDR1 is MGHRA, CDR2 YSYEKL. V was clipped by 2 bases and J by 6 bases; unmatched bases: 5. The chain uses TRBV4-1 and TRBJ1-2, with 11 bases matching TRBD1. Sequencing input: peripheral blood. This TCR came from a woman aged 50 to 60 with active or convalescent COVID-19. CDR3 sequence (DNA): TGCGCCAGCAGCCAAAAATCGGGACAGGGGGATGGCTACACCTTC. This sequence encodes CASSQKSGQGDGYTF.